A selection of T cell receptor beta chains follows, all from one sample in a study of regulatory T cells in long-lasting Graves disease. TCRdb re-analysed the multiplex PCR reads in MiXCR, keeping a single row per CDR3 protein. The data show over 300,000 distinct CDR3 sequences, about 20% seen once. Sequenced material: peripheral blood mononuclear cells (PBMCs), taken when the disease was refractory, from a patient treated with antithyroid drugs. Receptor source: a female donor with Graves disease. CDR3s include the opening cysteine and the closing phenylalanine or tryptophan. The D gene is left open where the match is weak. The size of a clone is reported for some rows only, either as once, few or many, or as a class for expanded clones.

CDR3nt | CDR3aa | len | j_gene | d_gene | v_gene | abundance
TGTGCCTGGAGTATGGGTTGGATTAGCGGCCGCCAAGAGACCCAGTACTTC | CAWSMGWISGRQETQYF | 17 | TRBJ2-5 | . | TRBV30 | .
TGTGCCAGCAGTTTAGGGACAAGTGAAGCTTTCTTT | CASSLGTSEAFF | 12 | TRBJ1-1 | . | TRBV12-3/TRBV12-4 | many
TGTGCCAGCACCGACAGTTACTACGAGCAGTACTTC | CASTDSYYEQYF | 12 | TRBJ2-7 | . | TRBV6-1 | many
TGTGCCAGCAGACCGGGACAGGGGGCATATGAGCAGTACTTC | CASRPGQGAYEQYF | 14 | TRBJ2-7 | TRBD1 | TRBV12-3/TRBV12-4 | many
TGTGCCAGCAGCTTAGTTCGTTTACAAGCTAACTATGGCTACACCTTC | CASSLVRLQANYGYTF | 16 | TRBJ1-2 | . | TRBV7-8 | .
TGTGCCAGCAGTTTACGGATTATTACAGATACGCAGTATTTT | CASSLRIITDTQYF | 14 | TRBJ2-3 | . | TRBV12-3/TRBV12-4 | few
TGTGCCACCAGCAGAGATCAGACTTTAAGCCACGAGCAGTACTTC | CATSRDQTLSHEQYF | 15 | TRBJ2-7 | . | TRBV15 | many
TGTGCCAGTAGTATAGTTTCAGCTAGCAATCAACCCCAGCATTTT | CASSIVSASNQPQHF | 15 | TRBJ1-5 | . | TRBV19 | few
TGTGCCTGGAGTGTGGGTGGGGGGAGAGAGACCCAGTACTTC | CAWSVGGGRETQYF | 14 | TRBJ2-5 | . | TRBV30 | .
TGTGCCACCAGTGATGCGGACGGGGTCGGAAACACCATATATTTT | CATSDADGVGNTIYF | 15 | TRBJ1-3 | . | TRBV24-1 | few
TGTGCCAGCAGTGACCGAGGTGGCTATGGCTACACCTTC | CASSDRGGYGYTF | 13 | TRBJ1-2 | . | TRBV6-1 | many
TGTGCCAGCAGCCTAAGGGGGGCCCAAGAGACCCAGTACTTC | CASSLRGAQETQYF | 14 | TRBJ2-5 | . | TRBV13 | .
TGTGCCAGCAGCTTACGGGGCGAGGCGGGGGTTTACAATTCACCCCTCCACTTT | CASSLRGEAGVYNSPLHF | 18 | TRBJ1-6 | . | TRBV11-2 | few
TGTGCCAGCACTAAACCCCTCAGGAGCGGGGAGCTGTTTTTT | CASTKPLRSGELFF | 14 | TRBJ2-2 | . | TRBV6-1 | few
TGTGCCAGCAGCCCGGGACTAGCAATCACCGGGGAGCTGTTTTTT | CASSPGLAITGELFF | 15 | TRBJ2-2 | TRBD2 | TRBV11-2 | few
TGTGCCAGTAGTATAGGGCCGGGTGGGGATGAGCAGTTCTTC | CASSIGPGGDEQFF | 14 | TRBJ2-1 | . | TRBV19 | .
TGTGCCAGCAGTTATTCTCAAGGAGGGACAGGGGTCGGCTACACCTTC | CASSYSQGGTGVGYTF | 16 | TRBJ1-2 | TRBD1 | TRBV6-5 | few
TGTGCCAGCAAACGTGGGGCCTCTGGAAACACCATATATTTT | CASKRGASGNTIYF | 14 | TRBJ1-3 | . | TRBV28 | many
TGTGCCAGCAGCCAAGAAGGGGGGTACTACGAGCAGTACTTC | CASSQEGGYYEQYF | 14 | TRBJ2-7 | . | TRBV4-2 | .
TGCAGTGCTAGATCAGATACGCAGTATTTT | CSARSDTQYF | 10 | TRBJ2-3 | . | TRBV20-1 | .
TGTGCCAGCAGCCGCGGGGGGGTCGGCACCGGGGAGCTGTTTTTT | CASSRGGVGTGELFF | 15 | TRBJ2-2 | TRBD2 | TRBV6-1 | .
TGTGCCAGCAGTTCATCAGCGCACGGCTACACCTTC | CASSSSAHGYTF | 12 | TRBJ1-2 | . | TRBV6-2/TRBV6-3 | many
TGTGCCAGCAGCTATCGGGACTTCCAAGAGACCCAGTACTTC | CASSYRDFQETQYF | 14 | TRBJ2-5 | . | TRBV11-3 | many
TGTGCCAGCAGCCGATTCGGACAGGGGGCAAACACCGGGGAGCTGTTTTTT | CASSRFGQGANTGELFF | 17 | TRBJ2-2 | TRBD1 | TRBV3-1 | .
TGTGCCAGTAGACCGGACAGGGCGGCCAACTATGGCTACACCTTC | CASRPDRAANYGYTF | 15 | TRBJ1-2 | TRBD1 | TRBV19 | .
TGTGCCAGCAGCGTAGGGCCTCAATCGGACGAGCAGTACTTC | CASSVGPQSDEQYF | 14 | TRBJ2-7 | . | TRBV9 | many
TGTGCCAGCAGCGGACCCGGGACAGGGGGATACGAGCAGTACTTC | CASSGPGTGGYEQYF | 15 | TRBJ2-7 | TRBD1 | TRBV7-8 | .
TGCGCCAGCAGCTTGGGACGGGGGGCAGCGAACACTGAAGCTTTCTTT | CASSLGRGAANTEAFF | 16 | TRBJ1-1 | . | TRBV5-1 | many
TGTGCCAGCAGCCCGAAAGAGACCCAGTACTTC | CASSPKETQYF | 11 | TRBJ2-5 | . | TRBV2 | many
TGTGCCTGGAGATCTAGCGGGAGTTACGAGCAGTACTTC | CAWRSSGSYEQYF | 13 | TRBJ2-7 | TRBD2 | TRBV30 | .
TGCGCTAGCACCTGGGGTCCGGGACAGAGCTCCTACGAGCAGTACTTC | CASTWGPGQSSYEQYF | 16 | TRBJ2-7 | TRBD1 | TRBV5-1 | .
TGTGCCAGCAGCCTAGAGGGGTATGGCACTGAAGCTTTCTTT | CASSLEGYGTEAFF | 14 | TRBJ1-1 | . | TRBV27 | many
TGTGCCTGTAAGGGGGAGTATAATTCACCCCTCCACTTT | CACKGEYNSPLHF | 13 | TRBJ1-6 | . | TRBV30 | few
TGCGCCAGCACGGAAGAGGTTGCCAACACCGGGGAGCTGTTTTTT | CASTEEVANTGELFF | 15 | TRBJ2-2 | . | TRBV5-1 | .
TGCAGTGCGCGTCGCAATCGGGAGGGGTGGGAGACCCAGTACTTC | CSARRNREGWETQYF | 15 | TRBJ2-5 | TRBD2 | TRBV20-1 | .
TGTGCCAGTTCGTCCCGGGCCCTGGGGACGAACACCGGGGAGCTGTTTTTT | CASSSRALGTNTGELFF | 17 | TRBJ2-2 | . | TRBV6-1 | many
TGTGCCAGCAAAAAGGGACAGGGGCTGTACGAGCAGTACTTC | CASKKGQGLYEQYF | 14 | TRBJ2-7 | TRBD1 | TRBV28 | many
TGTGCCAGCAGCTTTGAAGTGAACACTGAAGCTTTCTTT | CASSFEVNTEAFF | 13 | TRBJ1-1 | . | TRBV7-9 | many
TGTGCCAGCAGTTTAGGGCCGGAGGGTAACCACGAGCAGTACTTC | CASSLGPEGNHEQYF | 15 | TRBJ2-7 | . | TRBV27 | many
TGCGCCAGCAGCTTGAATCCGACAGGGTCCGGGGAGCTGTTTTTT | CASSLNPTGSGELFF | 15 | TRBJ2-2 | TRBD1 | TRBV5-1 | .
TGTGCCATCAGTGACGCGGGACAGGGGACTGGGTATGGCTACACCTTC | CAISDAGQGTGYGYTF | 16 | TRBJ1-2 | TRBD1 | TRBV10-3 | many
TGTGCCTGGAGCCAGGGCCCTAACTATGGCTACACCTTC | CAWSQGPNYGYTF | 13 | TRBJ1-2 | . | TRBV30 | many
TGTGCCAGCAGAAGTGGGGCGGGGACTGAAGCTTTCTTT | CASRSGAGTEAFF | 13 | TRBJ1-1 | . | TRBV7-9 | few
TGTGCCAGCAGCACAGTCCCGGGGGCGGAGCAGTACTTC | CASSTVPGAEQYF | 13 | TRBJ2-7 | . | TRBV7-9 | few